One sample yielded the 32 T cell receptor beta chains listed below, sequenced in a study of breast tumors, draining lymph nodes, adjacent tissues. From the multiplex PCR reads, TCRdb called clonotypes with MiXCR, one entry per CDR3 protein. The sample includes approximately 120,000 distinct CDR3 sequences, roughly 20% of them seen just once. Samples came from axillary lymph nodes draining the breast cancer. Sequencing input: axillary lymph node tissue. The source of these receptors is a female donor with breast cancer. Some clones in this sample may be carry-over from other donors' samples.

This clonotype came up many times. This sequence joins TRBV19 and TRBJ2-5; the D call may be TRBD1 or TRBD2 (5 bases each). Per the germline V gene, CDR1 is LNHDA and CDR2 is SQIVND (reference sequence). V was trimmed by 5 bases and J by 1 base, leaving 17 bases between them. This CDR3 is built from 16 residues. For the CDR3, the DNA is TGTGCCAGTAGTGCCAAGAGGGGACCACCCCAAGAGACCCAGTACTTC. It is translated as CASSAKRGPPQETQYF.

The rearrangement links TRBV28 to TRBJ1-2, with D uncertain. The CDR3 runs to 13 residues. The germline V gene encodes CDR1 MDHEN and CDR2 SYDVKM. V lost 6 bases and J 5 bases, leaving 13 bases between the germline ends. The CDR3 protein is CASSSRSRYGYTF. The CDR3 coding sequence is TGTGCCAGCAGCTCCCGTTCGCGGTATGGCTACACCTTC.

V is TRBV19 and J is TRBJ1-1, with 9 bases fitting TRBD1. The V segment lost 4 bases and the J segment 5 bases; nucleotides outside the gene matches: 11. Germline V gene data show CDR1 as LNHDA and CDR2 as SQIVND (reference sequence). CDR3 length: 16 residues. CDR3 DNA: TGTGCCAGTAGTAGCCGAGGACAGGGGAGAGGGACTGAAGCTTTCTTT. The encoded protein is CASSSRGQGRGTEAFF.

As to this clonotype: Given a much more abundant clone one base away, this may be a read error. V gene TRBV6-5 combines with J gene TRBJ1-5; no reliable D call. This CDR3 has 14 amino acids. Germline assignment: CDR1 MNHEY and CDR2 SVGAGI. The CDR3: CASGYDPGNQPQHF. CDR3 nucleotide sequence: TGTGCCAGCGGTTACGACCCAGGCAATCAGCCCCAGCATTTT.

The CDR3 bases are TGTGCCAGCAGACGGGACGGAAACACCGGGGAGCTGTTTTTT. Its translation: CASRRDGNTGELFF. The rearrangement joins TRBV28 to TRBJ2-2; D assignment may be TRBD1 or TRBD2 (5 bases each). The V and J ends lost 6 bases and 2 bases respectively, with 10 bases between them. Germline V gene lookup returns CDR1 MDHEN and CDR2 SYDVKM. The CDR3 is 14 amino acids.

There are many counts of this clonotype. Here the CDR3 DNA reads TGTGCCAGCAGTGAAGCGCTTCGGTCTAGCGGGAGTGGAAATGAGCAGTTCTTC. It codes for CASSEALRSSGSGNEQFF. This chain joins TRBV2 and TRBJ2-1; 10 nucleotides line up with TRBD2. Unmatched junction bases numbered 12, after V lost 0 bases and J lost 7 bases. Germline V gene data show CDR1 as SNHLY and CDR2 as FYNNEI. CDR3 length equals 18 residues.

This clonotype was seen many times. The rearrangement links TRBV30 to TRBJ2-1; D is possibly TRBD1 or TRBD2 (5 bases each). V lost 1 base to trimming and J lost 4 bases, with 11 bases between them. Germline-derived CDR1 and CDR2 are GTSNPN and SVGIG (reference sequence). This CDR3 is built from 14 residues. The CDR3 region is CAWSGGSRYNEQFF. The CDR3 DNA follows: TGTGCCTGGAGTGGGGGGAGCAGATACAATGAGCAGTTCTTC.

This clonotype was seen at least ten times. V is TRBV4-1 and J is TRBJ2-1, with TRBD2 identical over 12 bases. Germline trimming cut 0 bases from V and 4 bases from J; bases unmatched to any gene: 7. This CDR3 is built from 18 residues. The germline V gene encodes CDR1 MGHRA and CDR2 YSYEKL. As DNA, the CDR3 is TGCGCCAGCAGCCAAGACCCCCCCGGGACTAGCGGGTACAATGAGCAGTTCTTC. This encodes CASSQDPPGTSGYNEQFF.

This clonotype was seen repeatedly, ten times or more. DNA for the CDR3: TGTGCCAGCAGCGGGACGGGGGTGCTCGGGGGGAAGCAGTACTTC. It is translated as CASSGTGVLGGKQYF. V is TRBV9 and J is TRBJ2-7; TRBD2 aligns across 7 bases. V lost 3 bases, J lost 8 bases, and 14 bases stayed unmatched. The CDR3 is 15 amino acids. CDR1 SGDLS and CDR2 YYNGEE come from the germline V gene.

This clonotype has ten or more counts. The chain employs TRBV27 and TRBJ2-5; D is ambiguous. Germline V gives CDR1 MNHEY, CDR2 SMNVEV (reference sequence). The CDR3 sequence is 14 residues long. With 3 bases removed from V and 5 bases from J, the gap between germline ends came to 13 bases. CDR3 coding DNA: TGTGCCAGCAGTTTTATAGGGTCCCGCGAGACCCAGTACTTC. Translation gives CASSFIGSRETQYF.

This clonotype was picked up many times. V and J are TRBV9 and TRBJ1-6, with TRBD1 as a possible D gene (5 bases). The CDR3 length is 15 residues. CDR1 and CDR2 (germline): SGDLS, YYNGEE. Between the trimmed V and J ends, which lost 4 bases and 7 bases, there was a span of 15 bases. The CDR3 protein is CASSTPGRDNSPLHF. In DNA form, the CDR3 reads TGTGCCAGCAGCACACCGGGCAGGGACAATTCACCCCTCCACTTT.

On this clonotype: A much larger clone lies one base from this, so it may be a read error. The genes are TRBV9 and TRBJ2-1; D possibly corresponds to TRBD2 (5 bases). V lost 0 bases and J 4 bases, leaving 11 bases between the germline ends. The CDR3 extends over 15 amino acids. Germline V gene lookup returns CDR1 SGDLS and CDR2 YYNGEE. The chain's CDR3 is CASSVGLTVYNEQFF. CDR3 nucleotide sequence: TGTGCCAGCAGCGTAGGACTAACGGTTTACAATGAGCAGTTCTTC.

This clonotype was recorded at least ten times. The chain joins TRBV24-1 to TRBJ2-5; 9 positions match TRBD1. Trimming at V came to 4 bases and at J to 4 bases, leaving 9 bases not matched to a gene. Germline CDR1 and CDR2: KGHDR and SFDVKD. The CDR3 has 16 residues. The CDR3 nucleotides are TGTGCCACCAGTGACTTTGGACAGGGGAGCGGAGAGACCCAGTACTTC. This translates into CATSDFGQGSGETQYF.

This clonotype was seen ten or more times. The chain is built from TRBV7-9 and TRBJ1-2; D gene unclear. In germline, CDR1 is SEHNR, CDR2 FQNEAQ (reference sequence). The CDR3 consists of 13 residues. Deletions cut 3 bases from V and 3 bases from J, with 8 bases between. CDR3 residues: CASSFFGDYGYTF. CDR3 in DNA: TGTGCCAGCAGCTTTTTCGGTGACTATGGCTACACCTTC.

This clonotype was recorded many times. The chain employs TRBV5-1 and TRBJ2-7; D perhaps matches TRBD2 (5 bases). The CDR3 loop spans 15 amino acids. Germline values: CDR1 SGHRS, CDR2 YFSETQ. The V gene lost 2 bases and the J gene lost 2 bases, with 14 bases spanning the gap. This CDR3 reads CASSFTGIGTYEQYF. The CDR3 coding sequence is TGCGCCAGCAGCTTTACCGGGATCGGAACCTACGAGCAGTACTTC.

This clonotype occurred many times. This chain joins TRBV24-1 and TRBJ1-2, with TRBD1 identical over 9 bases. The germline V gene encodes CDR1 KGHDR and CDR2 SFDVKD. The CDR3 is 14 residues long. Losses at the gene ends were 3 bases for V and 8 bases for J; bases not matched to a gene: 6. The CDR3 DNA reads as TGTGCCACCAGTGATGGGGGGACAGGGACCGGCTACACCTTC. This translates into CATSDGGTGTGYTF.

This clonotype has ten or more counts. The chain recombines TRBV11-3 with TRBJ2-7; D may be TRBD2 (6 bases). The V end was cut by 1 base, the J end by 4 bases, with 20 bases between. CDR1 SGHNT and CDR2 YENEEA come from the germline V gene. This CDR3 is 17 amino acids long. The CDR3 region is CASSLVVVWEDGYEQYF. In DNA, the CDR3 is TGTGCCAGCAGCTTAGTAGTTGTGTGGGAGGACGGGTACGAGCAGTACTTC.

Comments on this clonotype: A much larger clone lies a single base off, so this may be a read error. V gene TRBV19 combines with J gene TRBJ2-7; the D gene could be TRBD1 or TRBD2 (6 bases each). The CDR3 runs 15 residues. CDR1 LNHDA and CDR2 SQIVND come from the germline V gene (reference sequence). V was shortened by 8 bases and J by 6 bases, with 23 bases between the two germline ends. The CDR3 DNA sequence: TGTGCCAGTCAATTCAAGCGGGCAGGGGCCTGCGAGCAGTACTTC. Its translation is CASQFKRAGACEQYF. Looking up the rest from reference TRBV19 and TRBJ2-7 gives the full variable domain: DGGITQSPKYLFRKEGQNVTLSCEQNLNHDAMYWYRQDPGQGLRLIYYSQIVNDFQKGDIAEGYSVSREKKESFPLTVTSAQKNPTAFYLCASQFKRAGACEQYFGPGTRLTVT.

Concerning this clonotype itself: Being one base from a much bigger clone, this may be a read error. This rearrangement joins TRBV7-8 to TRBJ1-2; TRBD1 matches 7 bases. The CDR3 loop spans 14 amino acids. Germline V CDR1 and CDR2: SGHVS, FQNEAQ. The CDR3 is CAGSLSRGGYGYTF. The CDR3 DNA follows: TGTGCCGGCAGCTTATCCAGGGGGGGCTATGGCTACACCTTC.

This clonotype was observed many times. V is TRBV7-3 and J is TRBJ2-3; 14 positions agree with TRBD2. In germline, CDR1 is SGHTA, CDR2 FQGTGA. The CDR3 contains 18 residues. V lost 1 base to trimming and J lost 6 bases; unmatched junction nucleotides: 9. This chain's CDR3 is CASSLRGPRLAGGDTQYF. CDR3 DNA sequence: TGTGCCAGCAGCTTAAGGGGCCCGCGACTAGCGGGAGGGGATACGCAGTATTTT.

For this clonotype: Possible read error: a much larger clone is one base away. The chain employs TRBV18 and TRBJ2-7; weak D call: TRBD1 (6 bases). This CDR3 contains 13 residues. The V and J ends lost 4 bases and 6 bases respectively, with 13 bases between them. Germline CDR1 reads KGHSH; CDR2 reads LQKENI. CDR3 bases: TGTGCCAGCTCACTCGACAGGAGAGCCGAGCAGTACTTC. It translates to CASSLDRRAEQYF.

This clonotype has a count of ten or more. CDR3 nucleotides: TGTGCCAGCAGCCCGCGGGGGCTAAATGAGCAGTTCTTC. Residues: CASSPRGLNEQFF. V is TRBV7-8 and J is TRBJ2-1; tentatively, D is TRBD2 (7 bases). CDR1 SGHVS and CDR2 FQNEAQ come from the germline V gene. Trimming cost V 5 bases and J 7 bases, with 12 bases left between them. The CDR3 is 13 amino acids.

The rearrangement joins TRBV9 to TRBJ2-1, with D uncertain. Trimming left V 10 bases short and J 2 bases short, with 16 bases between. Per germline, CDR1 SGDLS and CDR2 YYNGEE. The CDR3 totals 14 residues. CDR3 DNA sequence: TGTGCCGGCAATCCAACCCCACCCTACAATGAGCAGTTCTTC. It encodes CAGNPTPPYNEQFF.

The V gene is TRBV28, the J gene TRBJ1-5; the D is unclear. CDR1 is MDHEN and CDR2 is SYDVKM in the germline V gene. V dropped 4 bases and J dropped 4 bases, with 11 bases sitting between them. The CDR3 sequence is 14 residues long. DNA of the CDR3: TGTGCCAGCAGTTCCAGACGGAGAAATCAGCCCCAGCATTTT. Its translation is CASSSRRRNQPQHF.

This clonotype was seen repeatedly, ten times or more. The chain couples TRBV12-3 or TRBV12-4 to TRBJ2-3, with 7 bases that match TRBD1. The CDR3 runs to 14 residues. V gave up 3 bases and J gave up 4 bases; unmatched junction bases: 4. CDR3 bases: TGTGCCAGCAGTTTGGGGACAGATTCAGATACGCAGTATTTT. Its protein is CASSLGTDSDTQYF.

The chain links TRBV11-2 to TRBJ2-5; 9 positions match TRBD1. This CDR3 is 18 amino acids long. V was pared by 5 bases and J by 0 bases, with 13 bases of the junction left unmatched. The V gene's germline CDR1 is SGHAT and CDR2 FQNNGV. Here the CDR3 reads CASSPRPRQGGYQETQYF. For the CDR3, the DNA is TGTGCCAGCAGCCCGCGACCGCGACAGGGGGGGTACCAAGAGACCCAGTACTTC.

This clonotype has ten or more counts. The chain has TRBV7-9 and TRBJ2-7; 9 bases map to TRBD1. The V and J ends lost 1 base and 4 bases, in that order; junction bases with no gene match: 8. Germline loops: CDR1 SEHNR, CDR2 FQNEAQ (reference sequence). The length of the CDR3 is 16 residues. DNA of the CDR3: TGTGCCAGCAGCTTAGGCGGGACAGGGATTCTTTACGAGCAGTACTTC. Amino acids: CASSLGGTGILYEQYF.

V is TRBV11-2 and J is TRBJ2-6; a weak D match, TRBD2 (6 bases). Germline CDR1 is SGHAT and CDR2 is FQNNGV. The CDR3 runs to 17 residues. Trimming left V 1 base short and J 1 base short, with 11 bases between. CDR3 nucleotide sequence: TGTGCCAGCAGCTTAGGTCTGGAGGGGTCTGGGGCCAACGTCCTGACTTTC. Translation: CASSLGLEGSGANVLTF.

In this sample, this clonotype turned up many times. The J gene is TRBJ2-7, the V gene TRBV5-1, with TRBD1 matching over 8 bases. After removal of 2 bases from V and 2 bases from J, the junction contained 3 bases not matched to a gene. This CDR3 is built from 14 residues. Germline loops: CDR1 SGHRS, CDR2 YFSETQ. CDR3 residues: CASSLDRGPYEQYF. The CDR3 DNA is TGCGCCAGCAGCTTAGACAGGGGTCCCTACGAGCAGTACTTC.

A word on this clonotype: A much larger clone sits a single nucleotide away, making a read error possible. CDR3 sequence: CAGSWRTGGYEQYF. As DNA, the CDR3 is TGTGCCGGCAGCTGGAGGACAGGGGGCTACGAGCAGTACTTC. This sequence joins TRBV7-2 and TRBJ2-7, with TRBD1 matching 10 bases. Germline values: CDR1 SGHTA, CDR2 FQGNSA. The CDR3 has 14 residues.

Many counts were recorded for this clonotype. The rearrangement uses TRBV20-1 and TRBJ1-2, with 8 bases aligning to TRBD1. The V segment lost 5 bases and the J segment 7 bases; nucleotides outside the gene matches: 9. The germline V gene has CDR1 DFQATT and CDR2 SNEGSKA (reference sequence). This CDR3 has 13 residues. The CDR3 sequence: CSAWALDRAGYTF. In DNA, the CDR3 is TGCAGTGCTTGGGCCTTGGACAGGGCTGGCTACACCTTC.

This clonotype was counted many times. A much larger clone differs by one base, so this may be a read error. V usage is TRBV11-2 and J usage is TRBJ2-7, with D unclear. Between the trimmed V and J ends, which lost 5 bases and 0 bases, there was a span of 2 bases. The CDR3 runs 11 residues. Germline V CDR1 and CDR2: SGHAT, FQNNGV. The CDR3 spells CASSASYEQYF. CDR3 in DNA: TGTGCCAGCAGCGCCTCCTACGAGCAGTACTTC.